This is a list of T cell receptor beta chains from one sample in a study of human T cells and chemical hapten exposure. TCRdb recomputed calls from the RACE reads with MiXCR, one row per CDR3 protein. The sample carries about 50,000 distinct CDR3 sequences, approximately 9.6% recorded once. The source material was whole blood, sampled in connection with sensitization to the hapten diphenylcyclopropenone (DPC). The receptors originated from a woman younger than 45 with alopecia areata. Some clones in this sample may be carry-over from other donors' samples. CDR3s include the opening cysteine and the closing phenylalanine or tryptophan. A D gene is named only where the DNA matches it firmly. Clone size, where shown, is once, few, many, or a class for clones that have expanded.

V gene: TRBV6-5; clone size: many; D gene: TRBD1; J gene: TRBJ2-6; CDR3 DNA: TGTGCCAGCAGTTACTCCGGGACAGGGGCCACTGGGGCCAACGTCCTGACTTTC; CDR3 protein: CASSYSGTGATGANVLTF
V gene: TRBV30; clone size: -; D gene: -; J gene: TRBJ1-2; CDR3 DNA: TGTGCCTGGAGTGTCGAGACGGCTTATGGCTACACCTTC; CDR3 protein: CAWSVETAYGYTF
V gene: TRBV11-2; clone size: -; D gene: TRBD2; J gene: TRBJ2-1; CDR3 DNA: TGTGCCAGCAGAGTGGCACCGGGACTAGCGGGGGGAGAGGACAATGAGCAGTTCTTC; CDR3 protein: CASRVAPGLAGGEDNEQFF
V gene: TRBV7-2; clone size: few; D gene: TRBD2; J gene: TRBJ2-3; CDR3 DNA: TGTGCCAGCAGCTCAAGCCCTAGCGGGGCGCAGTATTTT; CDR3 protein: CASSSSPSGAQYF
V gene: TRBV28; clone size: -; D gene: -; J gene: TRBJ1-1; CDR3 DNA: TGTGCCAGCAGTTTATCGGGGGTTGGAAGGACTGAAGCTTTCTTT; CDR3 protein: CASSLSGVGRTEAFF
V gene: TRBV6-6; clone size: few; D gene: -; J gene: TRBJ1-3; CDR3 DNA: TGTGCCAGCAGTCCCAACGGAAACACCATATATTTT; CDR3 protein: CASSPNGNTIYF
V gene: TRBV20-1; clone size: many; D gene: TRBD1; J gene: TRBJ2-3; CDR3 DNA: TGCAGTGCTAGTGATACACCGGGACAGGGTGTCGGAGATACGCAGTATTTT; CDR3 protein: CSASDTPGQGVGDTQYF
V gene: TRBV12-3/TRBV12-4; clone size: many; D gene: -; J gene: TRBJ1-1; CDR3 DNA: TGTGCCAGCACCTTGGGGGGAGGGGAGGGCACTGAAGCTTTCTTT; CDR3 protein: CASTLGGGEGTEAFF
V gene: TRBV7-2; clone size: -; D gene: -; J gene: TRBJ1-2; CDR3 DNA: TGTGCCAGCAGCTTAGCTGGGGGCTGGGTCGATGGCTACACCTTC; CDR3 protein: CASSLAGGWVDGYTF
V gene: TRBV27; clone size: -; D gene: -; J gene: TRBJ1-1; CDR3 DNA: TGTGCCAGCAGTCCGGGGGCTTCGATCACTGAAGCTTTCTTT; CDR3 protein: CASSPGASITEAFF
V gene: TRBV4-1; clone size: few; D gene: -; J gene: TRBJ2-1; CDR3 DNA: TGCGCCAGCAGCCATCGGAATGAGCAGTTCTTC; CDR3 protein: CASSHRNEQFF
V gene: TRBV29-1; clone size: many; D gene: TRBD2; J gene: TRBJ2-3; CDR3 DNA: TGCAGCGTTGAAGATAGGACTAGCGGGGGTGCCACAGATACGCAGTATTTT; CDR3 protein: CSVEDRTSGGATDTQYF
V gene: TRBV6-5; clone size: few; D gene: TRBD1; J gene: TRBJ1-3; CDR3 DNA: TGTGCCAGCAGTTCGGGGGCACCGGGACAGGGAAGAAACACCATATATTTT; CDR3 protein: CASSSGAPGQGRNTIYF
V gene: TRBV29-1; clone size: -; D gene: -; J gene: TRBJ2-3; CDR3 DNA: TGCAGCGGCTACGGGGGCCGTACAGATACGCAGTATTTT; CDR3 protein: CSGYGGRTDTQYF
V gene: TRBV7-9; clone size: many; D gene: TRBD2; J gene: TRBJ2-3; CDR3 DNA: TGTGCCAGCAGCTTGCAGCTAGCGGTTTTCACAGATACGCAGTATTTT; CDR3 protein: CASSLQLAVFTDTQYF
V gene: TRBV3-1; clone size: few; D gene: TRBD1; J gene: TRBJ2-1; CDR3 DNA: TGTGCCAGCAGCCTGAGACAGGGAACCTACAATGAGCAGTTCTTC; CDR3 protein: CASSLRQGTYNEQFF
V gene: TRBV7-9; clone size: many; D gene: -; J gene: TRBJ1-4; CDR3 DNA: TGTGCCAGCAGCTTAGGGTCTCCAACTAATGAAAAACTGTTTTTT; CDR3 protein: CASSLGSPTNEKLFF
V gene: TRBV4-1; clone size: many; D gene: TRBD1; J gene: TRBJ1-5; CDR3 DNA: TGCGCCAGCAGCCAAGAAGGTCTGGGACAGGGGGGTCAGCCCCAGCATTTT; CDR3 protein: CASSQEGLGQGGQPQHF
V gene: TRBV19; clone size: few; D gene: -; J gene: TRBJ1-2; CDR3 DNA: TGTGCCAGTAGTACCCCATCAGTCGGGACGGATGGCTACACCTTC; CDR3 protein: CASSTPSVGTDGYTF
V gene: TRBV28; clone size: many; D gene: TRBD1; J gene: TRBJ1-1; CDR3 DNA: TGTGCCAGCACTTACCCCGAGGGGGCCCGTACTGAAGCTTTCTTT; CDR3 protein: CASTYPEGARTEAFF
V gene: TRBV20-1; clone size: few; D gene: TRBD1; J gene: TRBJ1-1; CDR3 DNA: TGCAGTGCTAGAGAGCAGGGGGTGGAGGTCACTGAAGCTTTCTTT; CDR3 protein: CSAREQGVEVTEAFF
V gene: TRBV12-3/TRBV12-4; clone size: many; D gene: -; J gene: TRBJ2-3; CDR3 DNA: TGTGCCAGCAGTTCCGACGGCCCATCGGTTCCGTATTTT; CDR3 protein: CASSSDGPSVPYF
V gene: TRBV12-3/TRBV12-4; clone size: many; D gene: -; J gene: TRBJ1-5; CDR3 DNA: TGTGCCAGCACCCGGGACACGGAACAGCCCCAGCATTTT; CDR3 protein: CASTRDTEQPQHF
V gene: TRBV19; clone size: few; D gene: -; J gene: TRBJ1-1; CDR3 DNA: TGTGCCAGTATGGGGAACAGATTGAACACTGAAGCTTTCTTT; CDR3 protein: CASMGNRLNTEAFF
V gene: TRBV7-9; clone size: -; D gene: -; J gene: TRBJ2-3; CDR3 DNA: TGTGCCAGCAGCTTACGGGGGGCACGGGATACGCAGTATTTT; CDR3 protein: CASSLRGARDTQYF
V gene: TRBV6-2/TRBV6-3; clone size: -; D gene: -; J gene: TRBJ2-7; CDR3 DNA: TGTGCCACCTCGGGCCCTCCCTACGAGCAGTACTTC; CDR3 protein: CATSGPPYEQYF
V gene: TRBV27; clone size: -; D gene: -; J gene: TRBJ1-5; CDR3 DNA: TGTGCCAGCAGTTTAGGGAGGGTTCAGCCCCAGCATTTT; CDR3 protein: CASSLGRVQPQHF
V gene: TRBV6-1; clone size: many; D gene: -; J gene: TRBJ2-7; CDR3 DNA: TGTGCCAGCAGTAAGGGTTTTAGCTACGAGCAGTACTTC; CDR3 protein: CASSKGFSYEQYF
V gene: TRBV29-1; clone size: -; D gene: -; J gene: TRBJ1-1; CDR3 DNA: TGCAGCGTAGGAAGGACAGTCATGAACACTGAAGCTTTCTTT; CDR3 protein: CSVGRTVMNTEAFF
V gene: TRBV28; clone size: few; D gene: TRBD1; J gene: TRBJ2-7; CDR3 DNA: TGTGCCGGACAGGGACCCTCTTCCTACGAGCAGTACTTC; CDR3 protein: CAGQGPSSYEQYF
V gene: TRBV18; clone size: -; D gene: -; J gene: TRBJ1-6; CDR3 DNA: TGTGCCAGCTCACCACGGGGGTACGGGGATTCACCCCTCCACTTT; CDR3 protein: CASSPRGYGDSPLHF
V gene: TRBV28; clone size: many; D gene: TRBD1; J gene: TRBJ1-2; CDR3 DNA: TGTGCCAGCAGTGGAAGACAGGGGACCTATGGCTACACCTTC; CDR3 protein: CASSGRQGTYGYTF
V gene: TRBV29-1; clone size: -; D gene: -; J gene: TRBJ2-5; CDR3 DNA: TGCAGCGCCGCCCGGGAGACCCAGTACTTC; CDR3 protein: CSAARETQYF
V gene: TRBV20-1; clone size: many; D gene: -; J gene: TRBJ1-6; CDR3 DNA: TGCAGTGCTAGACGCGACAGTAGTAATTCACCCCTCCACTTT; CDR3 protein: CSARRDSSNSPLHF
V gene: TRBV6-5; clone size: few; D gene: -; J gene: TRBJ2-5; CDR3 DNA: TGTGCCAGCAGGGGCCGACCAGGGGAGACCCAGTACTTC; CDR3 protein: CASRGRPGETQYF
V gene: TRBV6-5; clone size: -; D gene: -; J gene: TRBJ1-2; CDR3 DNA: TGTGCCAGCAGTCCCGCGGCTAACTATGGCTACACCTTC; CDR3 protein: CASSPAANYGYTF
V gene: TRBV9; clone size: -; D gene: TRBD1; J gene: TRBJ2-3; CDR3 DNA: TGTGCCAGCAGCGTAGGGACAGGGGGCACAGATACGCAGTATTTT; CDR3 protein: CASSVGTGGTDTQYF
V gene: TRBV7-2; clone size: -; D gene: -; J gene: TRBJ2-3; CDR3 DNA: TGTGCCAGCAGCTTAGATGGCGGGGTGGCAGATACGCAGTATTTT; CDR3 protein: CASSLDGGVADTQYF
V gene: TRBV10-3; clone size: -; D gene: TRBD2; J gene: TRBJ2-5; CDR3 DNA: TGTGCCATCAGTGAGTCGACTCTCGGGGGGGTGCGAGAGACCCAGTACTTC; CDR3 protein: CAISESTLGGVRETQYF
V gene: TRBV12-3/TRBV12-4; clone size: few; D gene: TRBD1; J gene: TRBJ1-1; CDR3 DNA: TGTGCCAGCAGTACCGGGACAGGGATACACACTGAAGCTTTCTTT; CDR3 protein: CASSTGTGIHTEAFF
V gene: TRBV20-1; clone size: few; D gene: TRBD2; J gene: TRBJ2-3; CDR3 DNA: TGCAGTGCCCCAGGGGGGGCTAGCGGGGGAAACACAGATACGCAGTATTTT; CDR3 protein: CSAPGGASGGNTDTQYF
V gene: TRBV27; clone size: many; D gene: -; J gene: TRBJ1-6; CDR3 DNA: TGTGCCAGCAGCTTAGGTGGGGGGTTTAATTCACCCCTCCACTTT; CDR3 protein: CASSLGGGFNSPLHF
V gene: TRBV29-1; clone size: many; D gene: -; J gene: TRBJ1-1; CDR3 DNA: TGCAGCGTTGTCCAGGGATGGACTGAAGCTTTCTTT; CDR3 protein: CSVVQGWTEAFF
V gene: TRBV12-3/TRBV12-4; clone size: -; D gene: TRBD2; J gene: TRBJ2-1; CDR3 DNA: TGTGCCAGCAGGCTTACTAGCGGGGGGGTTAATGAGCAGTTCTTC; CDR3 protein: CASRLTSGGVNEQFF
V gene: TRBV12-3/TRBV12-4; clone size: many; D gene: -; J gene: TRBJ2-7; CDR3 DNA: TGTGCCAGCAGTTTAGGGGGCGGCTCCTACGAGCAGTACTTC; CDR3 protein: CASSLGGGSYEQYF
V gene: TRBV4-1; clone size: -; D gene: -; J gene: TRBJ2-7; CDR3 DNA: TGCGCCAGCAGCCCAGTGGACAAGGGATACGAGCAGTACTTC; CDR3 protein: CASSPVDKGYEQYF
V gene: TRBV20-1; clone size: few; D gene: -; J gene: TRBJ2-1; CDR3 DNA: TGCAGTGCCAACGGCGGGCCTCCTAATGAGCAGTTCTTC; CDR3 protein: CSANGGPPNEQFF
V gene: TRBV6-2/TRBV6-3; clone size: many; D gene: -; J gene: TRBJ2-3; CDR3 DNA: TGTGCCAGCAGCAATCAAAAAAAGAGCACAGATACGCAGTATTTT; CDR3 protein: CASSNQKKSTDTQYF
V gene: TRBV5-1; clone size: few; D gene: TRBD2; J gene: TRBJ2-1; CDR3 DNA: TGCGCCAGCAGCCCGGGGACTAGCGGGGATGCTTACAATGAGCAGTTCTTC; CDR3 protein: CASSPGTSGDAYNEQFF
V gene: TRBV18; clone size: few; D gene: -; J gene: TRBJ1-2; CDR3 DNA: TGTGCCAGCTCACCACCTGCCAGGACTAACTATGGCTACACCTTC; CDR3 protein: CASSPPARTNYGYTF
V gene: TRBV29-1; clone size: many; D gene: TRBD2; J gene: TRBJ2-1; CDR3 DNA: TGCAGCGTTAGTAGCGGGGGACCCGGGGATGAGCAGTTCTTC; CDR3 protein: CSVSSGGPGDEQFF
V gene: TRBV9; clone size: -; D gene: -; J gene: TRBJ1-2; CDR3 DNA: TGTGCCAGCAGCGCACAGAGGAACTATGGCTACACCTTC; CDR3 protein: CASSAQRNYGYTF